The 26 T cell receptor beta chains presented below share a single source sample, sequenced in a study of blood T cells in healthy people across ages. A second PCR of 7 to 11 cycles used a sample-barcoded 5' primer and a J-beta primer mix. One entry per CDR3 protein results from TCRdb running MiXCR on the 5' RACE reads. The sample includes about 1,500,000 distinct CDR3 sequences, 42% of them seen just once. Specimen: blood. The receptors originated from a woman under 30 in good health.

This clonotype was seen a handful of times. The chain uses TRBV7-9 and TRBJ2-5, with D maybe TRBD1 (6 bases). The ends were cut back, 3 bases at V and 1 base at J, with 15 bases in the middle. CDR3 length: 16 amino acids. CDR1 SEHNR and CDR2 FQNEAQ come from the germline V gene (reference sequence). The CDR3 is CASSFGPRRGQETQYF. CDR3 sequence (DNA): TGTGCCAGCAGCTTCGGTCCCCGCAGGGGCCAAGAGACCCAGTACTTC. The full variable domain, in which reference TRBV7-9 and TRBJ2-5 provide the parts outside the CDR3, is DTGVSQNPRHKITKRGQNVTFRCDPISEHNRLYWYRQTLGQGPEFLTYFQNEAQLEKSRLLSDRFSAERPKGSFSTLEIQRTEQGDSAMYLCASSFGPRRGQETQYFGPGTRLLVL.

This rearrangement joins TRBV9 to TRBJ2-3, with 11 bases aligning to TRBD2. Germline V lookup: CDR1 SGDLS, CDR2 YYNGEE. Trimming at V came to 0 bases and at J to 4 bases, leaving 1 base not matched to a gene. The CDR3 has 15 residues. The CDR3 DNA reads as TGTGCCAGCAGCGTAGTAGCGGGAGGGGCAGATACGCAGTATTTT. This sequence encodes CASSVVAGGADTQYF. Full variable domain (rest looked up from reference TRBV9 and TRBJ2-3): DSGVTQTPKHLITATGQRVTLRCSPRSGDLSVYWYQQSLDQGLQFLIQYYNGEERAKGNILERFSAQQFPDLHSELNLSSLELGDSALYFCASSVVAGGADTQYFGPGTRLTVL.

CDR3 residues: CSARDGTDGTNVLTF. The CDR3 nucleotides read TGCAGTGCTAGAGACGGGACCGACGGGACCAACGTCCTGACTTTC. The V gene is TRBV20-1, the J gene TRBJ2-6; D is tentatively TRBD1 or TRBD2 (5 bases each). The CDR3 covers 15 residues. Trimming left V 0 bases short and J 8 bases short, with 14 bases between. The germline CDR1 and CDR2 sequences are DFQATT and SNEGSKA (reference sequence).

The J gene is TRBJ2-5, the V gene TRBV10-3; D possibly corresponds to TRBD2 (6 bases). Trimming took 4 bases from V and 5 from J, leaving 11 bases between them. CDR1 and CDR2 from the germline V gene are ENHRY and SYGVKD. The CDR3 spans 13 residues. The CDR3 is CAISVGGGETQYF. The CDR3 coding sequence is TGTGCCATCAGTGTCGGGGGTGGGGAGACCCAGTACTTC.

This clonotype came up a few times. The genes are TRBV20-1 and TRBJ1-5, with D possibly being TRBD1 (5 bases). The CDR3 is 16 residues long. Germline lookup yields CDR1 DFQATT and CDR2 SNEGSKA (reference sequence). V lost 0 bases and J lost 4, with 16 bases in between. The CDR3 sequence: CSARDRGRGPNQPQHF. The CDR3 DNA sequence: TGCAGTGCTAGAGATCGGGGACGAGGACCTAATCAGCCCCAGCATTTT.

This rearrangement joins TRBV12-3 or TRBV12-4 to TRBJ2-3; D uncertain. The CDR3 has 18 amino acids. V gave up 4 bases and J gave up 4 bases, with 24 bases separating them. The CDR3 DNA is TGTGCCAGCAGTTCTCTGGGTTTCGGACCTCCAAGCGCAGATACGCAGTATTTT. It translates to CASSSLGFGPPSADTQYF.

The DNA for the CDR3 is TGCAGCGTTGATGGGACAGGGTCTTGGAATGAGCAGTTCTTC. Encoded protein: CSVDGTGSWNEQFF. This chain joins TRBV29-1 and TRBJ2-1; TRBD1 matches 9 bases. V lost 3 bases and J lost 7; bases outside the gene matches: 7. Germline-derived CDR1 and CDR2 are SQVTM and ANQGSEA. This CDR3 is 14 amino acids long.

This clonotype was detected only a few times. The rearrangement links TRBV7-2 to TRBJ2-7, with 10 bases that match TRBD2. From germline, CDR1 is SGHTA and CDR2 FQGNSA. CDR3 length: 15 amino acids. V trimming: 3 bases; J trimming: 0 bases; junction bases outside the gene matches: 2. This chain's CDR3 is CASSLTSGFSYEQYF. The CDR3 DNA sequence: TGTGCCAGCAGCTTGACTAGCGGGTTCTCCTACGAGCAGTACTTC.

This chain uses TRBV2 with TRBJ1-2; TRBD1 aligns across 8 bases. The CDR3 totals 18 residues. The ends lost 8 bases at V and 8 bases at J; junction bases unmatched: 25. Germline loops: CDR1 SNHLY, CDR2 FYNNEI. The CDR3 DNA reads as TGTGCCAGCTACCTATTGAAAGCCAGGACAGGGAAGGGAGAAGGCTACACCTTC. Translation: CASYLLKARTGKGEGYTF.

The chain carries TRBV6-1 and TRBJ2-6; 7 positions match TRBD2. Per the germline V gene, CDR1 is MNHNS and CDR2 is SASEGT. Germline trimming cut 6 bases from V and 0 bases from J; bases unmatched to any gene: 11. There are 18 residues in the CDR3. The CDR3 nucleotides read TGTGCCAGCAGGAGGGTTCGGGGGGAAAGCTCTGGGGCCAACGTCCTGACTTTC. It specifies CASRRVRGESSGANVLTF.

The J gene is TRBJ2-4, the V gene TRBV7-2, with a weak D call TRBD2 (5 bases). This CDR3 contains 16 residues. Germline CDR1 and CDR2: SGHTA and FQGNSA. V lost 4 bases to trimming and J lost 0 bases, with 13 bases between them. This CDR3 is CASSSSVGGAKNIQYF. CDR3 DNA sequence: TGTGCCAGCAGCTCCTCGGTAGGAGGAGCCAAAAACATTCAGTACTTC.

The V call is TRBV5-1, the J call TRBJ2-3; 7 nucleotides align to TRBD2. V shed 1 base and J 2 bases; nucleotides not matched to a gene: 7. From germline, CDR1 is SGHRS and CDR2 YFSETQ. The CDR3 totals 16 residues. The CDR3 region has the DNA TGCGCCAGCAGCTTGTTACCTAGCGGACTCACAGATACGCAGTATTTT. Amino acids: CASSLLPSGLTDTQYF.

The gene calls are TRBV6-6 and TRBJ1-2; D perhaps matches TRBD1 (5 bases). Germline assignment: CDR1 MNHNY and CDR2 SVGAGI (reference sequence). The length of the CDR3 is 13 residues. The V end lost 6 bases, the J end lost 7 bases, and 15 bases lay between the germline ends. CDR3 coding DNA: TGTGCCAGCAGGAGCAAGGGGCTGGGTGGCTACACCTTC. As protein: CASRSKGLGGYTF.

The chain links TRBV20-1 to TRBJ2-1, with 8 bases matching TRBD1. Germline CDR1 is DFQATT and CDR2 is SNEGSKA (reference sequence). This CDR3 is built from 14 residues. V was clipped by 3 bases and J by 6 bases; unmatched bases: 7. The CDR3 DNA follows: TGCAGTGCTAGGGAGGCAGGGGGCCGCAATGAGCAGTTCTTC. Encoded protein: CSAREAGGRNEQFF.

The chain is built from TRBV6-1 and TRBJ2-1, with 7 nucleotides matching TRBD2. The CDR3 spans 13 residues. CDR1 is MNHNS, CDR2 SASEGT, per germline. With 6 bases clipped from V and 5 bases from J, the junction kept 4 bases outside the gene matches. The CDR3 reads CASRSGVHNEQFF. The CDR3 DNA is TGTGCCAGCAGGAGCGGGGTTCACAATGAGCAGTTCTTC.

CDR3 sequence (DNA): TGTGCCAGCAGTGATGCGACAGAAAGCACAGATACGCAGTATTTT. Protein product: CASSDATESTDTQYF. The chain has TRBV6-1 and TRBJ2-3; tentative D call: TRBD1 (5 bases). CDR1 MNHNS and CDR2 SASEGT come from the germline V gene. V lost 3 bases, J lost 0 bases, and 10 bases lay in between. The CDR3 is 15 amino acids.

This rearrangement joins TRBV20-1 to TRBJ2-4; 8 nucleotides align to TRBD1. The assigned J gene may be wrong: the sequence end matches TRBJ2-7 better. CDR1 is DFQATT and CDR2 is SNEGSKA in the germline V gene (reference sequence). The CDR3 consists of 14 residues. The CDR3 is CSARGDRTSYEQYF. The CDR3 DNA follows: TGCAGTGCTAGAGGGGACAGGACAAGCTACGAGCAGTACTTC.

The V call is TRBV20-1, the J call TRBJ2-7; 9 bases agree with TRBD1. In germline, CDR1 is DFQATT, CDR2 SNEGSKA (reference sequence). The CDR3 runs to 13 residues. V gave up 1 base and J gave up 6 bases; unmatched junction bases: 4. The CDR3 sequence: CSARGGQGSEQYF. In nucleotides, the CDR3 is TGCAGTGCTAGAGGGGGACAGGGCTCCGAGCAGTACTTC.

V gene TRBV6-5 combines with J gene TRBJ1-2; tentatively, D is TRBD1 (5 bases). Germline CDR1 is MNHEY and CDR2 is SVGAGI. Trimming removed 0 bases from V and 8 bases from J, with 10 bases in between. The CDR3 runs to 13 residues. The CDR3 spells CASSYSAGFGYTF. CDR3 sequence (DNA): TGTGCCAGCAGTTACTCTGCAGGGTTCGGCTACACCTTC.

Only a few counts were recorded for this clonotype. The CDR3 nucleotides read TGTGCCAGCAGCTCCGACCTAAGCAATCAGCCCCAGCATTTT. Translating it yields CASSSDLSNQPQHF. The chain is built from TRBV7-2 and TRBJ1-5; no clear D. The CDR3 consists of 14 residues. V lost 4 bases and J 1 base, leaving 8 bases between the germline ends. CDR1 SGHTA and CDR2 FQGNSA come from the germline V gene.

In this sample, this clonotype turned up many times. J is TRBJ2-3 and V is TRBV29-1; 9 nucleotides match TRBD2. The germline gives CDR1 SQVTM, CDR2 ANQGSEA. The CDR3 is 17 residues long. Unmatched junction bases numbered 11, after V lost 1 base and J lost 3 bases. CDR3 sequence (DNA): TGCAGCGTTGAAGGTGGGCTAGCGGGAAAAGCGACAGATACGCAGTATTTT. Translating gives CSVEGGLAGKATDTQYF.

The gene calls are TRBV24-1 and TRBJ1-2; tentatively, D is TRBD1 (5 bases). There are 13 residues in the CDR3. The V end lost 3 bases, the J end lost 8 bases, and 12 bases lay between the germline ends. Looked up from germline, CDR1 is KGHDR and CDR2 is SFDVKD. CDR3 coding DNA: TGTGCCACCAGTGATGGGGCAGGGAGAGGCTACACCTTC. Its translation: CATSDGAGRGYTF.

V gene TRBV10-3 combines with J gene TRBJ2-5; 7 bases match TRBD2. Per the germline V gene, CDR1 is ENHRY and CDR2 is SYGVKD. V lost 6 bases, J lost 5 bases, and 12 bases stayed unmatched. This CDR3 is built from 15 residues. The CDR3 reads CAIRSVGGGGETQYF. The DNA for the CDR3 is TGTGCCATCAGGTCCGTTGGCGGGGGAGGCGAGACCCAGTACTTC.

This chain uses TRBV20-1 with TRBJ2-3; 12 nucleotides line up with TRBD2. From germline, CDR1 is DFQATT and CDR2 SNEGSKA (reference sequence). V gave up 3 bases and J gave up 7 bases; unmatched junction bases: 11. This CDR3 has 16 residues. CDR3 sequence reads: CSARGSLAGGPNTQYF. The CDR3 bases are TGCAGTGCTAGGGGCTCCCTAGCGGGGGGGCCGAATACGCAGTATTTT.

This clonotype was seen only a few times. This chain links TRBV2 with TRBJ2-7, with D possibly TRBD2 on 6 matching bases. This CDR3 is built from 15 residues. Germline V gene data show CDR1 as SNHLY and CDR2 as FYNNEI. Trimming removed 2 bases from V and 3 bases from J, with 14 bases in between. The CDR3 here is CASSERGGTVYEQYF. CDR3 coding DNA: TGTGCCAGCAGTGAAAGGGGCGGGACGGTCTACGAGCAGTACTTC.

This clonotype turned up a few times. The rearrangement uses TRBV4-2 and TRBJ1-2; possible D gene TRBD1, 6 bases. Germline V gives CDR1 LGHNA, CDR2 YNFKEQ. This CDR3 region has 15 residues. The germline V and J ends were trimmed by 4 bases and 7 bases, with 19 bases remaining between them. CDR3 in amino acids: CASSPEDSFPRGYTF. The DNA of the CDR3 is TGTGCCAGCAGCCCCGAGGACAGCTTTCCGCGTGGCTACACCTTC.